These 20 T cell receptor beta chains originate from one sample sequenced in a study of T cell repertoires in cytomegalovirus infection. Antigen specificity for these receptors is unknown. Via MiXCR, TCRdb re-called the reads, giving one row per CDR3 protein. The table records some 800,000 distinct CDR3 sequences, almost 30% of them present only once. Sequencing used cultured CD8+ T cells from PBMCs, obtained from culture after CMV antigen stimulation. These receptors came from a human donor in good health (CMV status not recorded). Some clones in this sample may be carry-over from other donors' samples.

This clonotype appeared a few times. The V gene is TRBV6-2 or TRBV6-3, the J gene TRBJ2-7, with D possibly TRBD1 on 6 matching bases. V lost 1 base and J 6 bases, leaving 22 bases between the germline ends. The CDR3 is 17 residues long. Per the germline V gene, CDR1 is MNHEY and CDR2 is SVGEGT. This CDR3 is CASSYLSENDRLSEQYV. CDR3 DNA sequence: TGTGCCAGCAGTTACTTATCGGAAAATGACAGGCTATCCGAGCAGTACGTC.

There are many counts of this clonotype. V usage is TRBV7-8 and J usage is TRBJ2-7; 11 nucleotides align to TRBD1. The CDR3 is 16 residues long. V gave up 4 bases and J gave up 5 bases; unmatched junction bases: 10. The germline gives CDR1 SGHVS, CDR2 FQNEAQ. Here the CDR3 DNA reads TGTGCCAGCAGCTCCTTACCGGGACAGGGGGAAAACGAGCAGTACTTC. Translating it yields CASSSLPGQGENEQYF. Based on the CDR3 plus reference TRBV7-8 and TRBJ2-7, the full variable domain is GAGVSQSPRYKVAKRGQDVALRCDPISGHVSLFWYQQALGQGPEFLTYFQNEAQLDKSGLPSDRFFAERPEGSVSTLKIQRTQQEDSAVYLCASSSLPGQGENEQYFGPGTRLTVT.

CDR3 bases: TGTGCCAGCAGTTTTGGACCCTCCTACGAGCAGTACGTC. It is translated as CASSFGPSYEQYV. The rearrangement uses TRBV27 and TRBJ2-7; D is unclear. The ends were cut back, 3 bases at V and 0 bases at J, with 6 bases in the middle. CDR3 size: 13 residues. Germline-derived CDR1 and CDR2 are MNHEY and SMNVEV (reference sequence).

A few counts support this clonotype. This rearrangement joins TRBV7-2 to TRBJ2-7, with D perhaps TRBD2 (7 bases). The CDR3 spans 15 residues. The germline V gene has CDR1 SGHTA and CDR2 FQGNSA. Trimming took off 1 base at V and 5 bases at J, with 15 bases between the two ends. The CDR3 is CASSLGWGGAHEQYF. The CDR3 bases are TGTGCCAGCAGCTTAGGGTGGGGGGGGGCTCACGAGCAGTACTTC.

In its sample, this clonotype was seen a few times. The chain carries TRBV6-5 and TRBJ2-7, with D possibly matching TRBD1 (5 bases). This CDR3 spans 15 amino acids. CDR1 and CDR2 from the germline V gene are MNHEY and SVGAGI. Deletions cut 0 bases from V and 4 bases from J, with 13 bases between. Here the CDR3 DNA reads TGTGCCAGCAGTTACTCAATTCAGGGTAATTACGAGCAGTACGTC. It is translated as CASSYSIQGNYEQYV.

In its sample, this clonotype was seen a few times. The chain links TRBV7-2 to TRBJ1-4; 7 bases are a match to TRBD1. V dropped 3 bases and J dropped 4; count of bases not matched to a gene: 8. Germline CDR1 reads SGHTA; CDR2 reads FQGNSA. The CDR3 contains 16 residues. The CDR3 loop is CASSFTQGTHNEKLFF. The CDR3 bases are TGTGCCAGCAGCTTTACACAGGGGACCCATAATGAAAAACTGTTTTTT.

The chain joins TRBV7-3 to TRBJ2-7; 8 bases align to TRBD1. Germline V gene data show CDR1 as SGHTA and CDR2 as FQGTGA. V lost 5 bases, J lost 6 bases, and 12 bases stayed unmatched. CDR3 size: 15 residues. CDR3 DNA: TGTGCCAGCAGCCGAGATCCCCGGACAGGGCCCGAGCAGTACGTC. This encodes CASSRDPRTGPEQYV.

This chain joins TRBV7-9 and TRBJ1-2; 9 positions match TRBD1. Germline V gene lookup returns CDR1 SEHNR and CDR2 FQNEAQ (reference sequence). The CDR3 runs 15 residues. Trimming at V came to 5 bases and at J to 5 bases, leaving 9 bases not matched to a gene. For the CDR3, the DNA is TGTGCCAGCAGCGCCCGGACAGGGGCGGGATATGGCTACACCTTC. Amino acid sequence: CASSARTGAGYGYTF.

V usage is TRBV7-6 and J usage is TRBJ2-7, with TRBD2 as a possible D gene (6 bases). The CDR3 has 13 amino acids. Germline V lookup: CDR1 SGHVS, CDR2 FNYEAQ. The germline V and J ends were trimmed by 6 bases and 7 bases, with 16 bases remaining between them. The CDR3 is CASSFAAEGEQYF. CDR3 DNA sequence: TGTGCCAGCAGTTTCGCGGCGGAGGGAGAGCAGTACTTC.

The J gene is TRBJ1-5, the V gene TRBV6-6, with D hard to call. This CDR3 has 14 residues. V was cut by 3 bases and J by 7 bases, with 13 bases left in between. Germline CDR1 MNHNY, CDR2 SVGAGI (reference sequence). CDR3 nucleotide sequence: TGTGCCAGCAGTTATGGGGTTCTCGGACAGCCCCAGCATTTT. Residues: CASSYGVLGQPQHF.

There are a few counts of this clonotype. V and J are TRBV20-1 and TRBJ2-7; a weak D match, TRBD2 (5 bases). The CDR3 has 13 residues. V gave up 0 bases and J gave up 3 bases, with 9 bases separating them. Germline V gene data show CDR1 as DFQATT and CDR2 as SNEGSKA (reference sequence). In DNA, the CDR3 is TGCAGTGCTAGAGATCGCGGAGGCTACGAGCAGTACTTC. Amino acids: CSARDRGGYEQYF.

This clonotype was seen repeatedly, ten times or more. The rearrangement uses TRBV7-9 and TRBJ2-5, with TRBD1 identical over 10 bases. The CDR3 contains 15 residues. V shed 2 bases and J 1 base; nucleotides not matched to a gene: 1. Germline-derived CDR1 and CDR2 are SEHNR and FQNEAQ (reference sequence). The CDR3 is CASSLRTGGQETQYF. Written as DNA, the CDR3 is TGTGCCAGCAGCTTAAGGACAGGGGGCCAAGAGACCCAGTACTTC.

The chain joins TRBV5-5 to TRBJ1-6; D is unresolved. This CDR3 region has 16 residues. The V gene lost 0 bases and the J gene lost 11 bases, with 18 bases spanning the gap. Germline loops: CDR1 SGHKS, CDR2 YYEKEE (reference sequence). The CDR3 DNA sequence: TGTGCCAGCAGCTTGGCCGGGCAGCTAGAGCGGACACCCCTCCACTTT. Amino acids: CASSLAGQLERTPLHF.

This clonotype was found a few times. The rearrangement uses TRBV6-1 and TRBJ1-1; 7 bases line up with TRBD1. Germline CDR1 and CDR2: MNHNS and SASEGT. This CDR3 spans 18 amino acids. V trimming: 6 bases; J trimming: 3 bases; junction bases outside the gene matches: 19. The CDR3 DNA is TGTGCCAGCAGCCCGTATGCGACAGGGAGATGGGAGGACACTGAAGCTTTCTTT. Protein: CASSPYATGRWEDTEAFF.

Written as DNA, the CDR3 is TGTGCCAGCAGAGTCCGGGACGCTCCTAATGAAAAACTGTTTTTT. The encoded protein is CASRVRDAPNEKLFF. The V call is TRBV9, the J call TRBJ1-4; maybe TRBD1 (5 bases). The CDR3 extends over 15 amino acids. Germline CDR1 is SGDLS and CDR2 is YYNGEE. V lost 5 bases to trimming and J lost 3 bases, with 14 bases between them.

The V and J genes are TRBV12-3 or TRBV12-4 and TRBJ1-1; TRBD1 aligns across 7 bases. The CDR3 spans 14 residues. The J segment lost 5 bases and the V segment lost 5 bases, leaving 8 bases of the junction unmatched. Here the CDR3 DNA reads TGTGCCAGCAGTCTCAAGGGGGCGCGAACTGAAGCTTTCTTT. This gives the protein CASSLKGARTEAFF.

The V gene is TRBV6-5, the J gene TRBJ2-3; tentatively, D is TRBD2 (5 bases). Germline assignment: CDR1 MNHEY and CDR2 SVGAGI. The CDR3 has 14 residues. Trimming removed 8 bases at V and 4 bases at J, with 16 bases between. For the CDR3, the DNA is TGTGCCAGCCTTAGCGCGTTGATTCCAGATACGCAGTATTTT. This encodes CASLSALIPDTQYF.

This clonotype was counted between two and nine times. The chain couples TRBV6-6 to TRBJ2-2; D not resolved. Germline V gives CDR1 MNHNY, CDR2 SVGAGI (reference sequence). The CDR3 is 13 amino acids. V lost 5 bases to trimming and J lost 7 bases, with 11 bases between them. The CDR3, as DNA: TGTGCCAGCAGTCGCATAGTGGGCGGGGAGCTGTTTTTT. Its translation: CASSRIVGGELFF.

This clonotype was observed a handful of times. This chain links TRBV6-2 or TRBV6-3 with TRBJ2-5; D ambiguous. There are 13 residues in the CDR3. V lost 7 bases, J lost 1 base, and 10 bases lay in between. CDR1 MNHEY and CDR2 SVGEGT come from the germline V gene. The CDR3 sequence is CASTFYGQETQYF. For the CDR3, the DNA is TGTGCCAGCACCTTCTACGGCCAAGAGACCCAGTACTTC.

There are many counts of this clonotype. The J gene is TRBJ1-5, the V gene TRBV12-3 or TRBV12-4, with TRBD1 as a possible D gene (6 bases). V lost 6 bases and J lost 1, with 13 bases in between. The CDR3 spans 15 residues. Here the CDR3 reads CASSPTGTSNQPQHF. CDR3 in DNA: TGTGCCAGCAGCCCCACCGGGACAAGCAATCAGCCCCAGCATTTT.